Shown below are 16 T cell receptor beta chains from a single sample sequenced in a study of cytomegalovirus exposure and HLA in healthy donors. Primers: 60 Vbeta forward and 13 Jbeta reverse. Generated by immunoSEQ multiplex PCR, the TCRdb table keeps only in-frame clones and is missing some. The profile shows under 200,000 clones, roughly 77% of them singletons. Sequencing was done on a sample of PBMCs. The receptors derive from a male donor in good health and CMV-seronegative.

The gene calls are TRBV7-2 and TRBJ2-7; tentative D call: TRBD2 (5 bases). CDR3 length: 14 amino acids. Germline assignment: CDR1 SGHTA and CDR2 FQGNSA. V was cut by 0 bases and J by 7 bases, with 13 bases left in between. The CDR3 spells CASSLAGGRTEQYF. CDR3 DNA sequence: TGTGCCAGCAGCTTAGCTGGAGGACGGACTGAGCAGTACTTC.

The chain joins TRBV5-8 to TRBJ1-5, with 8 bases matching TRBD1. V lost 6 bases and J lost 0; bases outside the gene matches: 11. The germline CDR1 and CDR2 sequences are SGHTS and YDEGEE. The CDR3 has 17 residues. The CDR3 bases are TGTGCCAGCAACTTATTCCCGGGACAGGATAGCAATCAGCCCCAGCATTTT. This gives the protein CASNLFPGQDSNQPQHF.

This clone has a handful of counts. This sequence joins TRBV4-2 and TRBJ2-6, with D possibly TRBD1 on 5 matching bases. The CDR3 is 16 amino acids. Germline V gene sequence: CDR1 LGHNA, CDR2 YNFKEQ. The V end lost 0 bases, the J end lost 4 bases, and 10 bases lay between the germline ends. The CDR3 nucleotides read TGTGCCAGCAGCCAAGATCACAGGCTCGGGGCCAACGTCCTGACTTTC. Protein product: CASSQDHRLGANVLTF.

This clone is labeled large. Here the CDR3 DNA reads TGTGCCAGCAGTGAATTAGCGGGGGGGTACAATGAGCAGTTCTTC. Translating gives CASSELAGGYNEQFF. The chain employs TRBV6-1 and TRBJ2-1; TRBD2 matches 11 bases. Germline lookup yields CDR1 MNHNS and CDR2 SASEGT. J was trimmed by 4 bases and V by 2 bases; bases with no gene match: 1. This CDR3 is 15 amino acids long.

The CDR3 protein is CASLAGGSYNEQFF. The CDR3 DNA sequence: TGTGCCAGCTTAGCGGGAGGTTCCTACAATGAGCAGTTCTTC. The rearrangement uses TRBV19 and TRBJ2-1; 10 bases align to TRBD2. V dropped 9 bases and J dropped 1; count of bases not matched to a gene: 3. The CDR3 length is 14 residues. Germline V gene lookup returns CDR1 LNHDA and CDR2 SQIVND (reference sequence).

The rearrangement uses TRBV19 and TRBJ2-3; D perhaps matches TRBD2 (6 bases). This CDR3 region has 15 residues. Trimming stripped 6 bases from V and 4 bases from J, with 17 bases between. The germline gives CDR1 LNHDA, CDR2 SQIVND (reference sequence). The CDR3 DNA reads TGTGCCAGTAGGAGTGCGGGGCTTAGCCCAGATACGCAGTATTTT. It translates to CASRSAGLSPDTQYF.

J is TRBJ1-1 and V is TRBV11-1; 7 nucleotides agree with TRBD1. Germline CDR1 is SGHAT and CDR2 is FQDESV (reference sequence). Unmatched junction bases numbered 13, after V lost 3 bases and J lost 6 bases. This CDR3 spans 16 amino acids. The CDR3 here is CASSLELQGQRAEAFF. CDR3 nucleotide sequence: TGTGCCAGCAGCTTGGAGTTACAGGGGCAGAGGGCTGAAGCTTTCTTT.

This chain joins TRBV30 and TRBJ2-2; 12 bases line up with TRBD1. V shed 2 bases, J shed 4 bases, and the junction held 11 bases outside the gene matches. There are 18 residues in the CDR3. Germline V CDR1 and CDR2: GTSNPN, SVGIG (reference sequence). The CDR3 region has the DNA TGTGCCTGGAGTCACCCGGGGACAGGGGGCGTCTCCACCGGGGAGCTGTTTTTT. Translated, it gives CAWSHPGTGGVSTGELFF.

The rearrangement joins TRBV19 to TRBJ2-5; a possible D gene is TRBD1 (5 bases). The CDR3 consists of 14 residues. V was pared by 1 base and J by 1 base, with 7 bases between. Looked up from germline, CDR1 is LNHDA and CDR2 is SQIVND (reference sequence). CDR3 sequence: CASSIGGAQETQYF. CDR3 nucleotide sequence: TGTGCCAGTAGTATAGGTGGGGCCCAAGAGACCCAGTACTTC.

The gene calls are TRBV28 and TRBJ2-3, with D maybe TRBD2 (6 bases). Per the germline V gene, CDR1 is MDHEN and CDR2 is SYDVKM. V lost 9 bases, J lost 2 bases, and 18 bases lay in between. This CDR3 has 15 residues. In DNA, the CDR3 is TGTGCCAGTAAGAGGGGCGGACTAACCACAGATACGCAGTATTTT. Its protein is CASKRGGLTTDTQYF.

V gene TRBV7-2 combines with J gene TRBJ1-4, with 12 bases aligning to TRBD1. Trimming took 6 bases from V and 8 from J; bases not matched to a gene: 7. Germline V lookup: CDR1 SGHTA, CDR2 FQGNSA. This CDR3 contains 15 residues. CDR3 sequence (DNA): TGTGCCAGCAGTGACACCGGGACAGGGGGCGAAAAACTGTTTTTT. The encoded protein is CASSDTGTGGEKLFF. The variable domain in full, completed from reference TRBV7-2 and TRBJ1-4, reads GAGVSQSPSNKVTEKGKDVELRCDPISGHTALYWYRQSLGQGLEFLIYFQGNSAPDKSGLPSDRFSAERTGGSVSTLTIQRTQQEDSAVYLCASSDTGTGGEKLFFGSGTQLSVL.

The rearrangement joins TRBV19 to TRBJ1-2; weak D call: TRBD1 (6 bases). CDR1 LNHDA and CDR2 SQIVND come from the germline V gene (reference sequence). This CDR3 is 15 amino acids long. The ends were cut back, 6 bases at V and 0 bases at J, with 14 bases in the middle. The CDR3 DNA is TGTGCCAGTAGGAAGAGACAGGAGTCTAACTATGGCTACACCTTC. The encoded protein is CASRKRQESNYGYTF.

This chain links TRBV2 with TRBJ2-2, with 9 bases that match TRBD1. V dropped 8 bases and J dropped 4; count of bases not matched to a gene: 8. Per the germline V gene, CDR1 is SNHLY and CDR2 is FYNNEI. The CDR3 spans 15 residues. DNA of the CDR3: TGTGCCAGCTGCCGGGACAGGGATTTCACCGGGGAGCTGTTTTTT. It translates to CASCRDRDFTGELFF.

This rearrangement joins TRBV27 to TRBJ2-7; the D gene is possibly TRBD1 (5 bases). The germline V gene has CDR1 MNHEY and CDR2 SMNVEV (reference sequence). V was pared by 2 bases and J by 2 bases, with 7 bases between. CDR3 size: 13 residues. DNA of the CDR3: TGTGCCAGCAGTTTAGCAGGGCCCTACGAGCAGTACTTC. Its protein is CASSLAGPYEQYF.

This clone was seen just once. V and J are TRBV6-6 and TRBJ2-7; D call uncertain. Germline-derived CDR1 and CDR2 are MNHNY and SVGAGI (reference sequence). Trimming left V 8 bases short and J 2 bases short, with 13 bases between. The CDR3 is 13 residues long. The CDR3 nucleotides read TGTGCCAGCGGGCCTTATGTAGCCTACGAGCAGTACTTC. This gives the protein CASGPYVAYEQYF.

This CDR3 is CASGRTDTQYF. The CDR3 bases are TGTGCCAGCGGCCGCACAGATACGCAGTATTTT. The genes are TRBV28 and TRBJ2-3; D remains ambiguous. The CDR3 sequence is 11 residues long. V shed 8 bases and J shed 1 base, with 4 bases lying between them. CDR1 and CDR2 (germline): MDHEN, SYDVKM.